Below, 18 T cell receptor beta chains from the same sample are listed, as sequenced in a study of technical replicates of blood from a few donors. Using immunoSEQ multiplex PCR, the repertoire was profiled, and TCRdb retains in-frame clones only, with some absent. The data contain about 58,000 clones, 90% to 95% of them singletons. The sample was PBMCs. The receptor set was obtained from a human donor in good health. Some clones in this sample may be carry-over from other donors' samples.

The V gene is TRBV19, the J gene TRBJ2-1, with 14 bases lining up with TRBD2. The CDR3 consists of 15 residues. Germline trimming cut 5 bases from V and 7 bases from J; bases unmatched to any gene: 4. From germline, CDR1 is LNHDA and CDR2 SQIVND (reference sequence). CDR3 protein: CASSPGTSGSNEQFF. In DNA, the CDR3 is TGTGCCAGTAGTCCCGGGACTAGCGGGAGTAATGAGCAGTTCTTC.

The chain links TRBV30 to TRBJ2-1; 16 nucleotides match TRBD2. J lost 2 bases, V lost 4 bases, and 8 bases had no gene match. CDR1 and CDR2 (germline): GTSNPN, SVGIG (reference sequence). There are 18 residues in the CDR3. DNA of the CDR3: TGTGCCTGGACCCCTCCCGGGACTAGCGGGAGGGCCTACAATGAGCAGTTCTTC. Its translation: CAWTPPGTSGRAYNEQFF.

V is TRBV4-1 and J is TRBJ1-3; no clear D. The CDR3 is made up of 14 amino acids. Germline V gene lookup returns CDR1 MGHRA and CDR2 YSYEKL. V shed 1 base and J shed 0 bases, with 4 bases lying between them. The CDR3 nucleotides read TGCGCCAGCAGCCAAGTCAGCTCTGGAAACACCATATATTTT. It yields the protein CASSQVSSGNTIYF.

This sequence joins TRBV7-9 and TRBJ1-6; D might be TRBD1 (6 bases). The V gene's germline CDR1 is SEHNR and CDR2 FQNEAQ (reference sequence). CDR3 length equals 15 residues. The V end was cut by 4 bases, the J end by 6 bases, with 13 bases between. The CDR3 region has the DNA TGTGCCAGCAGCTCCACCGGGACACCTAATTCACCCCTCCACTTT. The encoded protein is CASSSTGTPNSPLHF.

CDR3 sequence reads: CASRTSVTSGANVLTF. The CDR3 region has the DNA TGTGCCAGCAGGACTAGCGTAACCTCTGGGGCCAACGTCCTGACTTTC. V is TRBV2 and J is TRBJ2-6; the match to TRBD2 covers 8 bases. V trimming: 6 bases; J trimming: 0 bases; junction bases outside the gene matches: 4. The CDR3 is 16 residues long. Germline lookup yields CDR1 SNHLY and CDR2 FYNNEI.

The gene calls are TRBV7-2 and TRBJ1-2; 7 nucleotides match TRBD1. After removal of 5 bases from V and 0 bases from J, the junction contained 3 bases not matched to a gene. CDR3 length equals 14 residues. Looked up from germline, CDR1 is SGHTA and CDR2 is FQGNSA. The CDR3 sequence: CASSPTGTNYGYTF. The CDR3, as DNA: TGTGCCAGCAGCCCGACAGGGACTAACTATGGCTACACCTTC.

This clone was recorded once. The chain has TRBV7-2 and TRBJ2-1, with D tentatively TRBD2 (5 bases). Germline V gene lookup returns CDR1 SGHTA and CDR2 FQGNSA. V lost 2 bases and J 8 bases, leaving 16 bases between the germline ends. This CDR3 has 15 residues. The CDR3 sequence: CASSLRLLQPHEQFF. The DNA of the CDR3 is TGTGCCAGCAGCTTAAGACTACTCCAGCCCCATGAGCAGTTCTTC.

This rearrangement joins TRBV7-3 to TRBJ2-1; 11 nucleotides line up with TRBD2. The germline gives CDR1 SGHTA, CDR2 FQGTGA. There are 15 residues in the CDR3. Trimming cost V 2 bases and J 5 bases; bases outside gene matches: 2. CDR3 DNA sequence: TGTGCCAGCAGCTTACAGGGACTAGCGGACAATGAGCAGTTCTTC. Protein product: CASSLQGLADNEQFF.

The chain couples TRBV7-8 to TRBJ1-2; 8 nucleotides line up with TRBD1. J lost 6 bases, V lost 5 bases, and 20 bases had no gene match. CDR1 is SGHVS and CDR2 is FQNEAQ in the germline V gene. The CDR3 spans 18 residues. Written as DNA, the CDR3 is TGTGCCAGCAGCCCCATGTGGGCAGGGGGCTCTCAGCTCGATGGCTACACCTTC. The encoded protein is CASSPMWAGGSQLDGYTF.

The chain employs TRBV6-5 and TRBJ2-2; TRBD1 matches at 10 bases. The CDR3 is 16 residues long. V shed 2 bases, J shed 4 bases, and the junction held 4 bases outside the gene matches. The V gene's germline CDR1 is MNHEY and CDR2 SVGAGI. CDR3 DNA sequence: TGTGCCAGCAGTTACCTGGGGACAGGGGCCACCGGGGAGCTGTTTTTT. Protein: CASSYLGTGATGELFF.

About this clone itself: This same CDR3 is encoded by further DNA sequences in the sample. The chain links TRBV6-4 to TRBJ2-1; 12 nucleotides agree with TRBD2. Trimming removed 2 bases from V and 7 bases from J; junction bases left unmatched: 0. Germline CDR1 and CDR2: MRHNA and SNTAGT. This CDR3 contains 14 residues. CDR3 nucleotides: TGTGCCAGCAGTGACGGGACTAGCGGGAATGAGCAGTTCTTC. Amino acid sequence: CASSDGTSGNEQFF.

V gene TRBV6-5 combines with J gene TRBJ1-4, with D possibly being TRBD1 (5 bases). Trimming left V 0 bases short and J 5 bases short, with 13 bases between. This CDR3 spans 16 amino acids. Germline CDR1 MNHEY, CDR2 SVGAGI. CDR3: CASSYSHGQGNEKLFF. The CDR3 coding sequence is TGTGCCAGCAGTTACTCCCATGGACAAGGGAATGAAAAACTGTTTTTT.

The rearrangement links TRBV4-3 to TRBJ1-1; D is undetermined. V lost 0 bases and J lost 5, with 7 bases in between. CDR1 is LGHNA and CDR2 is YSLEER in the germline V gene. The CDR3 has 13 residues. CDR3 sequence (DNA): TGCGCCAGCAGCCAAGACATGAGGACTGAAGCTTTCTTT. This translates into CASSQDMRTEAFF.

The J gene is TRBJ2-5, the V gene TRBV15; 8 bases align to TRBD2. Germline V CDR1 and CDR2: LNHNV, YYDKDF (reference sequence). The V gene end was trimmed by 0 bases and the J gene end by 5 bases; junction bases not matched to a gene: 14. The CDR3 length is 18 residues. This CDR3 reads CATSRELADPRPGETQYF. The CDR3 DNA reads as TGTGCCACCAGCAGAGAACTAGCGGATCCCCGCCCTGGGGAGACCCAGTACTTC.

This clone was seen only a few times. The V and J genes are TRBV2 and TRBJ1-2, with D unclear. The CDR3 is made up of 13 amino acids. Germline CDR1 reads SNHLY; CDR2 reads FYNNEI. The V and J ends lost 1 base and 8 bases respectively, with 11 bases between them. The CDR3 bases are TGTGCCAGCAGTGAAGGGCCTTCGGGGGGCTACACCTTC. Protein sequence: CASSEGPSGGYTF. Based on the CDR3 plus reference TRBV2 and TRBJ1-2, the full variable domain is EPEVTQTPSHQVTQMGQEVILRCVPISNHLYFYWYRQILGQKVEFLVSFYNNEISEKSEIFDDQFSVERPDGSNFTLKIRSTKLEDSAMYFCASSEGPSGGYTFGSGTRLTVV.

V is TRBV5-4 and J is TRBJ2-5, with 7 bases lining up with TRBD1. This CDR3 is 14 amino acids long. Germline CDR1 and CDR2: SGHNT and YYREEE (reference sequence). V gave up 0 bases and J gave up 2 bases; unmatched junction bases: 1. The CDR3 protein is CASSLVGQQETQYF. The CDR3 DNA reads TGTGCCAGCAGCTTGGTGGGACAGCAAGAGACCCAGTACTTC.

The chain carries TRBV5-4 and TRBJ1-2; 11 bases agree with TRBD1. The CDR3 sequence is 18 residues long. V lost 4 bases, J lost 0 bases, and 11 bases stayed unmatched. In germline, CDR1 is SGHNT, CDR2 YYREEE (reference sequence). The CDR3 spells CASSSGDRGSLANYGYTF. The CDR3 DNA follows: TGTGCCAGCAGCAGCGGGGACAGGGGGAGTTTAGCTAACTATGGCTACACCTTC.

This chain's CDR3 is CASSIERDTEAFF. The DNA for the CDR3 is TGTGCCAGTAGTATAGAACGGGACACTGAAGCTTTCTTT. The chain joins TRBV19 to TRBJ1-1; D remains unclear. This CDR3 spans 13 amino acids. Germline-derived CDR1 and CDR2 are LNHDA and SQIVND (reference sequence). V was cut by 0 bases and J by 3 bases, with 5 bases left in between.